This T cell receptor (beta chain) was documented in a study of OX40 agonist ivuxolimab in advanced cancers. Study context: Dose-escalation patients were diagnosed with hepatocellular carcinoma, melanoma, renal cell cancer or head and neck cancer.

On this clone: As yet, its antigen is unknown.

Whole-study results and caveats: Nonresponders, in some cases, also had low normalized T-cell clonal expansion. The expanded peripheral T cells' antigen specificity was not determined.

The CDR3 is 12 amino acids. Germline assignment: CDR1 SGDLS and CDR2 YYNGEE. V lost 3 bases and J lost 7, with 11 bases in between. TCRdb's copy holds only in-frame clones and misses some; the assay was immunoSEQ multiplex PCR. This sample yields some 52,000 clones, of which approximately 92% are seen a single time; around 24% belongs to the top ten. This clonotype was obtained from an adult with an advanced solid tumor such as melanoma, head and neck, liver or kidney cancer. J is TRBJ2-7 and V is TRBV9; D gene ambiguous. Sample: CD4+ or CD8+ T cells sorted from blood, taken in a trial of the OX40 agonist ivuxolimab. The CDR3 is CASSASGGEQYF. CDR3 nucleotides: TGTGCCAGCAGCGCCTCGGGTGGAGAGCAGTACTTC.